Described below is a single TCR beta chain sequence and its context. CDR3 length: 13 amino acids. The germline gives CDR1 SGHVS, CDR2 FNYEAQ. Trimming cost V 3 bases and J 8 bases, with 11 bases left between them. Runs used v3.0 of the immunoSEQ assay and were done at survey level. TCRdb's table, derived via immunoSEQ multiplex PCR, lists solely in-frame clones and lacks some. Of about 21,000 clones detected, over 75% appear once; the ten largest clones hold around 8%. This entry comes from a study of long-term antiretroviral therapy in people with HIV. The material was unsorted PBMCs, obtained 0.2 years before starting antiretroviral therapy. The TCR originated in a man aged 18-30 years with HIV. The chain has TRBV7-6 and TRBJ1-3; no reliable D call. CDR3 loop: CASSFMAGDTIYF. Written as DNA, the CDR3 is TGTGCCAGCAGCTTTATGGCCGGGGACACCATATATTTT.